This T cell receptor (beta chain) was obtained from a study of control samples from healthy donors and cancer patients. Sequencing was performed with immunoSEQ multiplex PCR; in TCRdb, only in-frame clones are kept and a portion is missing. The sample contains 100,000 to 150,000 clones, around 93% of which appear only once. The CDR3 sequence is 13 residues long. V was clipped by 5 bases and J by 3 bases; unmatched bases: 3. Per the germline V gene, CDR1 is LNHDA and CDR2 is SQIVND (reference sequence). Sample: PBMCs. This rearrangement joins TRBV19 to TRBJ1-1; TRBD1 agrees at 7 bases. The source of this sequence is a man aged 50 to 59 with head and neck cancer. CDR3 in amino acids: CASSRTGDTEAFF. For the CDR3, the DNA is TGTGCCAGTAGTCGGACAGGCGACACTGAAGCTTTCTTT.